This TCR beta chain was documented in a study of blood T cell repertoires in COVID-19. Study details: Samples came from the United States, Italy and Spain, spanning acute and convalescent COVID-19. Nucleic acid was either cDNA or gDNA, and it came from T cells, B-cell-depleted T cells, or PBMCs.

The CDR3 sequence is 18 residues long. Trimming removed 0 bases from V and 4 bases from J, with 21 bases in between. CDR1 is MNHEY, CDR2 SVGEGT, per germline. Per the original methods: Amplification of reference gene primers provided the estimated nucleated cell counts. Profiling relied on immunoSEQ multiplex PCR, and the TCRdb table lists in-frame clones only, not all of them. Clonal size and the V and J genes are those of that table, whereas D and trimming came from the DNA. Among approximately 290,000 clones, approximately 90% were seen once, and the ten largest hold around 0.88%. The sequenced sample consisted of peripheral blood. The chain couples TRBV6-2 or TRBV6-3 to TRBJ1-2, with D unclear. This TCR was sampled from a man younger than 45 with acute or convalescent COVID-19. CDR3 nucleotides: TGTGCCAGCAGTTACTCAAAAGTCCGACGGCGGGATGGCTATGGCTACACCTTC. Translation gives CASSYSKVRRRDGYGYTF.